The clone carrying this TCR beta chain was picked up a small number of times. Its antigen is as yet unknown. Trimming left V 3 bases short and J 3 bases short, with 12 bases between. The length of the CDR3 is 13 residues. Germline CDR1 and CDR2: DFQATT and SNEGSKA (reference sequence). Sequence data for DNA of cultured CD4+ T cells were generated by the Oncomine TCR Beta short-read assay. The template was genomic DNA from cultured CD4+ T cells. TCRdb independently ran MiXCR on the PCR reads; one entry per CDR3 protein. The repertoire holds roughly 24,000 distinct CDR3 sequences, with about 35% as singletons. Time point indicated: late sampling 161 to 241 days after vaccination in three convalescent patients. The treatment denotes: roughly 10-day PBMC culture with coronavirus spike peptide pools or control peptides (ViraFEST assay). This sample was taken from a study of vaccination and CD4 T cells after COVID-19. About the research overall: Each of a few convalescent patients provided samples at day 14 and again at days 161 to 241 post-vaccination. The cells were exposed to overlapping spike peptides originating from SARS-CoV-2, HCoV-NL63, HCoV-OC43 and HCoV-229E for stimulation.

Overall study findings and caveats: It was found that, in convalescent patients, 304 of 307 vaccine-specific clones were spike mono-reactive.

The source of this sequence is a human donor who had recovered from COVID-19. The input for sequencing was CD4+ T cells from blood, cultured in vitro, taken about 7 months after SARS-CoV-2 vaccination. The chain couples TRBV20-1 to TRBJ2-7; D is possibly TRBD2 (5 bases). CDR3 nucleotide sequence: TGCAGTGCTAGGGGAGACTACATCTACGAGCAGTACTTC. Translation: CSARGDYIYEQYF.